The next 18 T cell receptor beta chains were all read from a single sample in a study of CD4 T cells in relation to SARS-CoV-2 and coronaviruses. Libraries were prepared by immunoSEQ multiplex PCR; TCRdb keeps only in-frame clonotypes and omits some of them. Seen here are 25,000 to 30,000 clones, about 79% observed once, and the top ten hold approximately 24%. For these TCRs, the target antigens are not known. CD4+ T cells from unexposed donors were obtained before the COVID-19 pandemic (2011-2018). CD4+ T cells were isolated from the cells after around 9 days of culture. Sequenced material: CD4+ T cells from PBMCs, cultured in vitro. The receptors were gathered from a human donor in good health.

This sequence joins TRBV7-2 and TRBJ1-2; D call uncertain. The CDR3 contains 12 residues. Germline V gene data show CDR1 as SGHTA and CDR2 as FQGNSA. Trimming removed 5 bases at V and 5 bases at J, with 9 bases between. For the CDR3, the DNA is TGTGCCAGCAGCGAGGGAGAATATGGCTACACCTTC. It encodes CASSEGEYGYTF.

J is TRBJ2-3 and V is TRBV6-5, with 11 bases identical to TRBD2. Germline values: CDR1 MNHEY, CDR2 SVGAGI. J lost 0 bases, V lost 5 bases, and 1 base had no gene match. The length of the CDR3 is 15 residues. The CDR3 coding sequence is TGTGCCAGCAGTCGACTAGCGGGGAGCACAGATACGCAGTATTTT. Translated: CASSRLAGSTDTQYF.

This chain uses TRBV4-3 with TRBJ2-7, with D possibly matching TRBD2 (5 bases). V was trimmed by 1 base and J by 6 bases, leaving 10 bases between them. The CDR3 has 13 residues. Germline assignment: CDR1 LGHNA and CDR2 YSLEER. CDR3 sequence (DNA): TGCGCCAGCAGCCAAGTCCGACTATCCGAGCAGTACTTC. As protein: CASSQVRLSEQYF.

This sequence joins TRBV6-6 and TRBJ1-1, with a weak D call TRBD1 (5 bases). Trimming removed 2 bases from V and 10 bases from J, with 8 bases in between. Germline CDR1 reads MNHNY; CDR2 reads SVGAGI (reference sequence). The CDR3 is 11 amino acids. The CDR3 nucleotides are TGTGCCAGCAGTTACACGGGGCGAGCTTTCTTT. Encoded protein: CASSYTGRAFF.

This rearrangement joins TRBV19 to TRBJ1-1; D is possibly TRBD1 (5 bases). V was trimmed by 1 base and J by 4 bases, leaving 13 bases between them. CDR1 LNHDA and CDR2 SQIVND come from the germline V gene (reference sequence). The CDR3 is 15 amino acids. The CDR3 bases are TGTGCCAGTAGTATAGGGGCAGGGATAGCCACTGAAGCTTTCTTT. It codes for CASSIGAGIATEAFF. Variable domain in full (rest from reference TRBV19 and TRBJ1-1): DGGITQSPKYLFRKEGQNVTLSCEQNLNHDAMYWYRQDPGQGLRLIYYSQIVNDFQKGDIAEGYSVSREKKESFPLTVTSAQKNPTAFYLCASSIGAGIATEAFFGQGTRLTVV.

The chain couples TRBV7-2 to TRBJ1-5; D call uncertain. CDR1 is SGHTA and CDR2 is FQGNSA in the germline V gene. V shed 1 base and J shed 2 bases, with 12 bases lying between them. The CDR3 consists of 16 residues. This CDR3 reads CASSLDGRGGNQPQHF. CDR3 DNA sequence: TGTGCCAGCAGCTTAGATGGTCGTGGGGGCAATCAGCCCCAGCATTTT.

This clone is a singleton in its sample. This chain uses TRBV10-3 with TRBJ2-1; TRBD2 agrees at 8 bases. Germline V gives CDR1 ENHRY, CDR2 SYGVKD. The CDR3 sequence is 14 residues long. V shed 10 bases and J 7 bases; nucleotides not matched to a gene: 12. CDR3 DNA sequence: TGTGCCACCGCTAATGGGACTAGTTTGAATGAGCAGTTCTTC. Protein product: CATANGTSLNEQFF.

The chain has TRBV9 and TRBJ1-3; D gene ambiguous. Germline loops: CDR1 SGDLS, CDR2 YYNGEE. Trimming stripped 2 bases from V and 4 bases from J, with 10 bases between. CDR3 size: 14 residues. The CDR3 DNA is TGTGCCAGCAGCGTGGCCTCAAGGGGAAACACCATATATTTT. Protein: CASSVASRGNTIYF.

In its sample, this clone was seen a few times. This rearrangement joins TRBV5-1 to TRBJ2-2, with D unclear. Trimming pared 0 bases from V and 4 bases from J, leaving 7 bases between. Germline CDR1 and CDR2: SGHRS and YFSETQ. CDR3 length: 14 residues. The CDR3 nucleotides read TGCGCCAGCAGCTTGGCCCGTCCCACCGGGGAGCTGTTTTTT. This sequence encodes CASSLARPTGELFF.

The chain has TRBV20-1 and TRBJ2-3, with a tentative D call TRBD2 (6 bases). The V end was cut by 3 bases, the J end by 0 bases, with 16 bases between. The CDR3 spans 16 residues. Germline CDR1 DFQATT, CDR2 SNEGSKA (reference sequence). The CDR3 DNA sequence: TGCAGTGCTAGTGGTGTGGCGGGACTTAGCACAGATACGCAGTATTTT. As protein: CSASGVAGLSTDTQYF.

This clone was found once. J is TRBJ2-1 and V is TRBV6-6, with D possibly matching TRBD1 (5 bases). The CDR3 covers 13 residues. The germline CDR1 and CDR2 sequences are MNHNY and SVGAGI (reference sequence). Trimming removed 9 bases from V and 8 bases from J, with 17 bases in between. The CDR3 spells CASKDSGLDEQFF. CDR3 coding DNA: TGTGCCAGTAAGGATTCAGGGTTGGATGAGCAGTTCTTC.

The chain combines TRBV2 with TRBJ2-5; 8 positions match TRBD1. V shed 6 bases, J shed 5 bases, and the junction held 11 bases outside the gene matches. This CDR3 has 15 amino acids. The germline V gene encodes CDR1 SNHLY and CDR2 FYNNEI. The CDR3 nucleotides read TGTGCCAGCAGCCCAGGACAGGGACCGGGGGAGACCCAGTACTTC. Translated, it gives CASSPGQGPGETQYF.

In DNA, the CDR3 is TGCAGCGTTGAGACAGGGGGAGAGACCCAGTACTTC. It translates to CSVETGGETQYF. The J gene is TRBJ2-5, the V gene TRBV29-1; 9 nucleotides line up with TRBD1. This CDR3 contains 12 residues. Germline CDR1 reads SQVTM; CDR2 reads ANQGSEA. V shed 3 bases, J shed 4 bases, and the junction held 0 bases outside the gene matches. Combining the CDR3 with reference TRBV29-1 and TRBJ2-5 gives the whole variable domain SAVISQKPSRDICQRGTSLTIQCQVDSQVTMMFWYRQQPGQSLTLIATANQGSEATYESGFVIDKFPISRPNLTFSTLTVSNMSPEDSSIYLCSVETGGETQYFGPGTRLLVL.

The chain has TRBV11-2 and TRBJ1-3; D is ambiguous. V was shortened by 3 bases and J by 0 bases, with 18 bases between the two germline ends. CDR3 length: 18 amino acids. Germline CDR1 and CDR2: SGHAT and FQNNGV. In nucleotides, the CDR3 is TGTGCCAGCAGCTTGCTAGCCGGCAGGTCCTCCTCTGGAAACACCATATATTTT. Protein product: CASSLLAGRSSSGNTIYF.

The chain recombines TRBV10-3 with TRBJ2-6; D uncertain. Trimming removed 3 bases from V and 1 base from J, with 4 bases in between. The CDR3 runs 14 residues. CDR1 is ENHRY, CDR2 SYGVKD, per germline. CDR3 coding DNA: TGTGCCATCAGTGAAGGGTCTGGGGCCAACGTCCTGACTTTC. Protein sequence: CAISEGSGANVLTF.

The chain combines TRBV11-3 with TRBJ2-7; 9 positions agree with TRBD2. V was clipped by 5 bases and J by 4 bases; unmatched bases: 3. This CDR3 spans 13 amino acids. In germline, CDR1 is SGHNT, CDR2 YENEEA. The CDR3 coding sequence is TGTGCCAGCAGCCGAGCGGGAGGATACGAGCAGTACTTC. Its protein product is CASSRAGGYEQYF.

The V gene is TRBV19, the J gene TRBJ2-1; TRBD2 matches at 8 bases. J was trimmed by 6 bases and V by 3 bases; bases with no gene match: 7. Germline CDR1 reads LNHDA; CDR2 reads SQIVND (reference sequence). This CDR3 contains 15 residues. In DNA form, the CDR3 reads TGTGCCAGTAGTATCTCAAGCGGGAGAGGCAATGAGCAGTTCTTC. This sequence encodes CASSISSGRGNEQFF.

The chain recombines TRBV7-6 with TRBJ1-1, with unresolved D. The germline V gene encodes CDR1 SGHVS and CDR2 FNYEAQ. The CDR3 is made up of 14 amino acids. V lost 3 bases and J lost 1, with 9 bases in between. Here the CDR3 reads CASSFSSSNTEAFF. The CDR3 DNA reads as TGTGCCAGCAGCTTCTCCTCGTCGAACACTGAAGCTTTCTTT.